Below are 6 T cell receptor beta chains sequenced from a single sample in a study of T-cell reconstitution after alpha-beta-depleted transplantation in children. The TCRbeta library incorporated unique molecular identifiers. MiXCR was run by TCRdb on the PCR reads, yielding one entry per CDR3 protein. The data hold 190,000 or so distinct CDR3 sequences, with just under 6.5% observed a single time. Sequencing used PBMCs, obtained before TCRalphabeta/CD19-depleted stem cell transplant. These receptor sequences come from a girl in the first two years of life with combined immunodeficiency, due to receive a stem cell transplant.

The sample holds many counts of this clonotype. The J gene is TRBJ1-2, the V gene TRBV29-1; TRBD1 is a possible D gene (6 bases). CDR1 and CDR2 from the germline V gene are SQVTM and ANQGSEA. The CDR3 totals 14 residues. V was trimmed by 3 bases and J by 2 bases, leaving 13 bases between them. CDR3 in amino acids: CSVEFRGSNYGYTF. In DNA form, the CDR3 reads TGCAGCGTTGAGTTCAGGGGCTCAAACTATGGCTACACCTTC.

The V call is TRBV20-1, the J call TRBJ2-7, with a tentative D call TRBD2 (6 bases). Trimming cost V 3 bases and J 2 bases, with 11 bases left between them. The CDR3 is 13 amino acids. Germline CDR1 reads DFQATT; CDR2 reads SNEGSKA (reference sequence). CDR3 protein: CSARRGSTYEQYF. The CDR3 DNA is TGCAGTGCTAGGCGGGGCTCTACCTACGAGCAGTACTTC.

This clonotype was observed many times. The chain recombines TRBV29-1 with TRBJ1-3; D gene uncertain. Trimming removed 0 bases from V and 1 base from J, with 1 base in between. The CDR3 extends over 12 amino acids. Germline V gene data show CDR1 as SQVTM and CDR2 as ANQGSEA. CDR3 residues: CSVEDSGNTIYF. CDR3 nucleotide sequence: TGCAGCGTTGAAGATTCTGGAAACACCATATATTTT. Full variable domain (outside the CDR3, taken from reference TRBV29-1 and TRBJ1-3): SAVISQKPSRDICQRGTSLTIQCQVDSQVTMMFWYRQQPGQSLTLIATANQGSEATYESGFVIDKFPISRPNLTFSTLTVSNMSPEDSSIYLCSVEDSGNTIYFGEGSWLTVV.

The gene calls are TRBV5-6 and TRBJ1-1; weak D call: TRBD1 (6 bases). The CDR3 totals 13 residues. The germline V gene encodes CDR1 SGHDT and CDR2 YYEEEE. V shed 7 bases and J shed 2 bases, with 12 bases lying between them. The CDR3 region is CASGTRGNTEAFF. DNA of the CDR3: TGTGCCAGCGGTACCAGGGGAAACACTGAAGCTTTCTTT.

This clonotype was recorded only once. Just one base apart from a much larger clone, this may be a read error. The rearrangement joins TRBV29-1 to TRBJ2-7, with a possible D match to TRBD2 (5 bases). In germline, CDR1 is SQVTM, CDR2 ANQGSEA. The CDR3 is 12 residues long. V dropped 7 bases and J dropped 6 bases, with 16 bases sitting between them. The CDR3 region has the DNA TGCAGCGCTGGGTCTAGCCATGGCGAGCAGTACTTC. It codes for CSAGSSHGEQYF.

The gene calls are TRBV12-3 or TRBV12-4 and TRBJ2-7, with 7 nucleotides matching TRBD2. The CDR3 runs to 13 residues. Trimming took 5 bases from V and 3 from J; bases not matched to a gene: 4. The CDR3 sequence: CASSTREHYEQYF. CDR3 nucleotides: TGTGCCAGCAGTACGCGGGAGCACTACGAGCAGTACTTC.